The 10 T cell receptor beta chains below all came from one sample that was sequenced in a study of blood T cells in healthy people across ages. A J-beta primer mix and a sample-barcoded 5' primer were used in a second PCR of roughly 6 to 12 cycles. Each CDR3 protein is one row after TCRdb ran MiXCR on the 5' RACE reads. The table lists under 1 million distinct CDR3 sequences, roughly 44% of them singletons. Sequencing was performed on blood. These receptors all stem from a man between 60 and 70 years old in good health.

CDR3 DNA sequence: TGCAGCGGCCTCAGGGGGCAGAGTGAAGCTTTCTTT. Encoded protein: CSGLRGQSEAFF. The chain has TRBV29-1 and TRBJ1-1; TRBD1 aligns across 8 bases. V gave up 7 bases and J gave up 7 bases; unmatched junction bases: 8. CDR1 and CDR2 (germline): SQVTM, ANQGSEA. The CDR3 totals 12 residues. Supplemented by reference TRBV29-1 and TRBJ1-1, the full variable domain reads SAVISQKPSRDICQRGTSLTIQCQVDSQVTMMFWYRQQPGQSLTLIATANQGSEATYESGFVIDKFPISRPNLTFSTLTVSNMSPEDSSIYLCSGLRGQSEAFFGQGTRLTVV.

V is TRBV4-3 and J is TRBJ1-5, with TRBD1 matching 7 bases. The CDR3 is made up of 17 amino acids. Germline CDR1 LGHNA, CDR2 YSLEER. The V and J ends lost 1 base and 2 bases, in that order; junction bases with no gene match: 8. Here the CDR3 reads CASSQGYRGGGNQPQHF. Here the CDR3 DNA reads TGCGCCAGCAGCCAAGGCTACAGGGGCGGTGGCAATCAGCCCCAGCATTTT.

This chain joins TRBV20-1 and TRBJ2-2, with D uncertain. The CDR3 totals 12 residues. The V gene's germline CDR1 is DFQATT and CDR2 SNEGSKA (reference sequence). V lost 5 bases and J lost 3, with 7 bases in between. The CDR3 loop reads CSAYLYTGELFF. CDR3 sequence (DNA): TGCAGTGCTTACCTCTACACCGGGGAGCTGTTTTTT.

This chain joins TRBV9 and TRBJ2-1; D is perhaps TRBD2 (5 bases). V shed 4 bases and J shed 4 bases, with 15 bases lying between them. This CDR3 comprises 15 residues. CDR1 is SGDLS, CDR2 YYNGEE, per germline. The DNA of the CDR3 is TGTGCCAGCAGCCGAGGGTCTCCTGGTTACAATGAGCAGTTCTTC. The encoded protein is CASSRGSPGYNEQFF.

This clonotype has only a few counts. This sequence joins TRBV5-1 and TRBJ2-4, with D possibly matching TRBD1 (5 bases). The CDR3 is 16 residues long. Between the trimmed V and J ends, which lost 1 base and 0 bases, there was a span of 11 bases. Germline CDR1 and CDR2: SGHRS and YFSETQ. The CDR3: CASSLTGRIAKNIQYF. DNA of the CDR3: TGCGCCAGCAGCTTGACAGGACGAATAGCCAAAAACATTCAGTACTTC.

Ten or more counts support this clonotype. The chain couples TRBV18 to TRBJ2-5, with a possible D match to TRBD1 (5 bases). There are 15 residues in the CDR3. Trimming shortened V by 3 bases and J by 5 bases, and 16 bases separated the two germline ends. CDR1 and CDR2 from the germline V gene are KGHSH and LQKENI. CDR3 loop: CASSPLGHALETQYF. The CDR3 DNA is TGTGCCAGCTCACCTTTAGGACATGCGTTGGAGACCCAGTACTTC. The complete variable domain, with remaining parts taken from reference TRBV18 and TRBJ2-5, reads NAGVMQNPRHLVRRRGQEARLRCSPMKGHSHVYWYRQLPEEGLKFMVYLQKENIIDESGMPKERFSAEFPKEGPSILRIQQVVRGDSAAYFCASSPLGHALETQYFGPGTRLLVL.

The chain is built from TRBV12-3 or TRBV12-4 and TRBJ2-1; D call uncertain. The V gene lost 8 bases and the J gene lost 5 bases, with 16 bases spanning the gap. The CDR3 totals 14 residues. The CDR3, as DNA: TGTGCCAGCGCCCCCCGATCTGATAACAATGAGCAGTTCTTC. Amino acid sequence: CASAPRSDNNEQFF.

About this clonotype itself: A much larger clone differs by one base, so this may be a read error. CDR3 nucleotides: TGTGCCAGCAGCTTAGGTCCGGGTGCGGATTCACCCATCCACTTT. It translates to CASSLGPGADSPIHF. This rearrangement joins TRBV7-2 to TRBJ1-6; D is ambiguous. The CDR3 is made up of 15 amino acids. Germline V gives CDR1 SGHTA, CDR2 FQGNSA.

This clonotype has at least ten counts. V and J are TRBV6-5 and TRBJ1-2, with no clear D. The CDR3 length is 14 residues. The germline V and J ends were trimmed by 6 bases and 5 bases, with 16 bases remaining between them. Germline CDR1 is MNHEY and CDR2 is SVGAGI. Here the CDR3 reads CASRLQRGGYGYTF. As DNA, the CDR3 is TGTGCCAGCAGACTCCAACGGGGAGGATATGGCTACACCTTC.

This clonotype was counted between two and nine times. The chain employs TRBV7-9 and TRBJ1-4; 7 bases line up with TRBD1. This CDR3 is built from 14 residues. The J segment lost 3 bases and the V segment lost 6 bases, leaving 4 bases of the junction unmatched. Germline V gives CDR1 SEHNR, CDR2 FQNEAQ (reference sequence). The chain's CDR3 is CASSPGQPNEKLFF. The CDR3, as DNA: TGTGCCAGCAGTCCGGGACAGCCTAATGAAAAACTGTTTTTT. Supplemented by reference TRBV7-9 and TRBJ1-4, the full variable domain reads DTGVSQNPRHKITKRGQNVTFRCDPISEHNRLYWYRQTLGQGPEFLTYFQNEAQLEKSRLLSDRFSAERPKGSFSTLEIQRTEQGDSAMYLCASSPGQPNEKLFFGSGTQLSVL.